This record covers a single TCR beta chain. As yet, its antigen is unknown. Unmatched junction bases numbered 8, after V lost 0 bases and J lost 7 bases. The CDR3 spans 16 residues. The V gene's germline CDR1 is SGHRS and CDR2 YFSETQ. These data are taken from a study of OX40 agonist ivuxolimab in advanced cancers. Study-level background: An agonistic human IgG2 monoclonal antibody against OX40 (CD134) was given. Intravenous ivuxolimab was administered to patients every 2 weeks at 0.01 to 10 mg/kg.

Study-level findings and limits: Normalized T-cell clonal expansion was also low in some nonresponders. The mean number of expanded clones was higher in CD8+ T cells than in CD4+.

Assay: immunoSEQ multiplex PCR; the TCRdb copy retains only in-frame clones and omits some. The sample holds about 40,000 clones, 92% seen once. The chain recombines TRBV5-1 with TRBJ2-1, with 9 bases matching TRBD2. The source of this sequence is an adult with an advanced solid tumor such as melanoma, head and neck, liver or kidney cancer. The sequenced sample was CD4+ or CD8+ T cells sorted from blood, obtained in a trial of the OX40 agonist ivuxolimab. In nucleotides, the CDR3 is TGCGCCAGCAGCTTGGCTAGCGGGATGTTGGGGAATGAGCAGTTCTTC. This translates into CASSLASGMLGNEQFF.